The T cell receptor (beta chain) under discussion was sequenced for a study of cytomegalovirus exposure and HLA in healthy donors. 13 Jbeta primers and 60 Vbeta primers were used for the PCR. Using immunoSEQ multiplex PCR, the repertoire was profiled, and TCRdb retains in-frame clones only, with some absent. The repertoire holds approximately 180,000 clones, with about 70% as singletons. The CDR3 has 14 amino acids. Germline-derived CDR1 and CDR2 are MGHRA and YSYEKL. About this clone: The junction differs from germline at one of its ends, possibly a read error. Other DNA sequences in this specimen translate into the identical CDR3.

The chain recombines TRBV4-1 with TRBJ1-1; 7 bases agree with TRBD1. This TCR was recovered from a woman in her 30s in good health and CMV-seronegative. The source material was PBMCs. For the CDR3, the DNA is TGCGCCAGCAGCCATACAGCAGGGGGTTCTGAAGCCTTCTTT. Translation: CASSHTAGGSEAFF.